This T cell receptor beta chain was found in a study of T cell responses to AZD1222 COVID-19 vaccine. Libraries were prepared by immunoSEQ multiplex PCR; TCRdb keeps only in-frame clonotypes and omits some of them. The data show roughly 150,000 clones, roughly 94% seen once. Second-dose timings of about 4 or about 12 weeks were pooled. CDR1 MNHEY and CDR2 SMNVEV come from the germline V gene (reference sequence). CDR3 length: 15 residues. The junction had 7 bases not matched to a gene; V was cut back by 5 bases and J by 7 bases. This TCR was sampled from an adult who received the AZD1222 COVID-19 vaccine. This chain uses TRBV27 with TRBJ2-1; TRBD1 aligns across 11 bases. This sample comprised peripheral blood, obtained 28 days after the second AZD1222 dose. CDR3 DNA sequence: TGTGCCAGCAGTCTAGGACAGGGGGCAGGTAATGAGCAGTTCTTC. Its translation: CASSLGQGAGNEQFF.